This TCR beta chain originates from a study of cytomegalovirus exposure and HLA in healthy donors. Overall study results and limits: Within the data, a cluster of highly shared sequence variants was likely a sequencing artifact. Most TCR sequences were rare, but some public TCRs occurred in many donors. HLA-A and HLA-B allele assignments for most subjects were reportedly predicted accurately using TCR beta sequences.

Germline CDR1 LGHNA, CDR2 YNFKEQ. The CDR3 is 14 residues long. The trim removed 3 bases at V and 6 bases at J, leaving 5 bases unmatched. As concerns this clone: The target antigen is unknown.

13 Jbeta primers and 60 Vbeta primers were used for the PCR. The protocol was immunoSEQ multiplex PCR, while the TCRdb copy is restricted to in-frame clones and leaves out a portion. Seen here are about 140,000 clones, approximately 82% observed once, and the top ten hold around 8.8%. The clonotype originates from a woman aged 55-69 years in good health and CMV-seropositive. Sequenced sample: PBMCs. The chain couples TRBV4-2 to TRBJ1-2; 9 bases are shared with TRBD1. CDR3 bases: TGTGCCAGCAGCCACGGGACAGGGCACGATGGCTACACCTTC. As protein: CASSHGTGHDGYTF.